Sequencing of this T cell receptor beta chain was carried out in a study of OX40 agonist ivuxolimab in advanced cancers. Study background: A partial response was reached by three patients: one with hepatocellular carcinoma and two with cutaneous melanoma.

Sampling times: baseline, cycle 4 day 1, cycle 7 day 1. Clones were read by immunoSEQ multiplex PCR, and TCRdb kept only the in-frame ones, dropping some. Of about 120,000 clones in the sample, approximately 92% were seen once. The V gene's germline CDR1 is LNHDA and CDR2 SQIVND (reference sequence). The CDR3 totals 15 residues. V dropped 5 bases and J dropped 4 bases, with 15 bases sitting between them. This clone was seen once. Its antigen is not known. Study observations and caveats: There was clonal expansion of CD4+ and CD8+ blood T cells by week 6 at 0.1 to 3.0 mg/kg.

The TCR comes from an adult with an advanced solid tumor such as melanoma, head and neck, liver or kidney cancer. The V and J genes are TRBV19 and TRBJ1-5, with no clear D. The starting material was CD4+ or CD8+ T cells sorted from blood, obtained in a trial of the OX40 agonist ivuxolimab. CDR3 region: CASSPPSRLNQPQHF. The CDR3 nucleotides read TGTGCCAGTAGTCCCCCGTCAAGGTTGAATCAGCCCCAGCATTTT.